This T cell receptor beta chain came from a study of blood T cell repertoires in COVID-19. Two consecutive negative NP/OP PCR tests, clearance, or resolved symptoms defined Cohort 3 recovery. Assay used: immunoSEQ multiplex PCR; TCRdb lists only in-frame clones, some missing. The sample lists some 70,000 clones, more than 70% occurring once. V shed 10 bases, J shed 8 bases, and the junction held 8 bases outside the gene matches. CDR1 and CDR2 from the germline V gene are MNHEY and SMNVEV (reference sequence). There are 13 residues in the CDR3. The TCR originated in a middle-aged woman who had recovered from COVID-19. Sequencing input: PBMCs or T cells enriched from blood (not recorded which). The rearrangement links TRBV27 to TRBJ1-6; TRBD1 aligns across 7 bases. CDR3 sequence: CAISRGPDSPLHF. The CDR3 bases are TGTGCCATTAGTAGGGGGCCCGATTCACCCCTCCACTTT.